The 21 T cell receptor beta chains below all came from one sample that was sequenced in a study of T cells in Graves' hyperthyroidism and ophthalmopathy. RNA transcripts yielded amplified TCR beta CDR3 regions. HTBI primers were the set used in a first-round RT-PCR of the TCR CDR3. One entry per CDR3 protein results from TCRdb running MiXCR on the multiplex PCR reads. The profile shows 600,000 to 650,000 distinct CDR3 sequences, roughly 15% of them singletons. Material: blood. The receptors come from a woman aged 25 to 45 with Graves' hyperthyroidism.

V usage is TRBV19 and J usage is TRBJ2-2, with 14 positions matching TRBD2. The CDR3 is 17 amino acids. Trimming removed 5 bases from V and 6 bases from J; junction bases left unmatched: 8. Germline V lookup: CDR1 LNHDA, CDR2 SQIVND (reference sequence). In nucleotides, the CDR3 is TGTGCCAGTAGTGAGGGACTAGCGGGAGTTTTCGCCGGGGAGCTGTTTTTT. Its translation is CASSEGLAGVFAGELFF.

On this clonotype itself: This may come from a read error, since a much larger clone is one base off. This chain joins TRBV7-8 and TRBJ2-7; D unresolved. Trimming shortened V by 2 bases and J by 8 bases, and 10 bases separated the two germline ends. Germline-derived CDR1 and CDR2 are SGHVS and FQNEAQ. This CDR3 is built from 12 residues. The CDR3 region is CASSLFLNKQYF. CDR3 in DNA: TGTGCCAGCAGCTTATTTCTTAACAAGCAGTACTTC.

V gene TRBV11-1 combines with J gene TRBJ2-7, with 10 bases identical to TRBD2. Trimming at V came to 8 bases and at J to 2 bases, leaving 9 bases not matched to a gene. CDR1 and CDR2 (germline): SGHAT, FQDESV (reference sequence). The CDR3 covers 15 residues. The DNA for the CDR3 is TGTGCCAGCCGGACTAGCGGACCTTATCCCTACGAGCAGTACTTC. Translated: CASRTSGPYPYEQYF.

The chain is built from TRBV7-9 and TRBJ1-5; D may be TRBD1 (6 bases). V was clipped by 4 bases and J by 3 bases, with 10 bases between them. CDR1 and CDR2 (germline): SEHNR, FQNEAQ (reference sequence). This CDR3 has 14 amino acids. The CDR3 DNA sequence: TGTGCCAGCAGCTCCCAGGGGACCAATCAGCCCCAGCATTTT. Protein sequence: CASSSQGTNQPQHF.

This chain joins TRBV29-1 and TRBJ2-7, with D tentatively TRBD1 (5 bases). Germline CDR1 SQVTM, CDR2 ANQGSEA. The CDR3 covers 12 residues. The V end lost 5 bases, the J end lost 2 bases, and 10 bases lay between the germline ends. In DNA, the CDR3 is TGCAGCGTTCAGACAGCTACCTACGAGCAGTACTTC. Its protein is CSVQTATYEQYF.

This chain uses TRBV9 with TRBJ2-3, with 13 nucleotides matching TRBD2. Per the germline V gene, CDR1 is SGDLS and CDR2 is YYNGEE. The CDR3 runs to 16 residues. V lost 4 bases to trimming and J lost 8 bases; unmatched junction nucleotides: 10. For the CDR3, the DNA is TGTGCCAGCAGCCTAAGGACTAGCGGGAGTTGGGGTACGCAGTATTTT. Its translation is CASSLRTSGSWGTQYF. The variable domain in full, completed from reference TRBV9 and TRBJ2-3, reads DSGVTQTPKHLITATGQRVTLRCSPRSGDLSVYWYQQSLDQGLQFLIQYYNGEERAKGNILERFSAQQFPDLHSELNLSSLELGDSALYFCASSLRTSGSWGTQYFGPGTRLTVL.

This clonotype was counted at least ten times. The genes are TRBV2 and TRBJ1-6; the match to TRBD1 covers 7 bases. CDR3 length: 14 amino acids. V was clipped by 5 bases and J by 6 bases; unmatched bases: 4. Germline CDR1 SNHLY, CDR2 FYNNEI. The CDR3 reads CASSWDSANSPLHF. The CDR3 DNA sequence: TGTGCCAGCAGTTGGGACAGCGCTAATTCACCCCTCCACTTT.

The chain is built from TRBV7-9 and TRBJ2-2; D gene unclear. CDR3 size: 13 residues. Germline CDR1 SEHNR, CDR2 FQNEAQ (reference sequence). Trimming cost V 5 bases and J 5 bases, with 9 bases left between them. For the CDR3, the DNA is TGTGCCAGCAGCCCACTGGGGACCGGGGAGCTGTTTTTT. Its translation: CASSPLGTGELFF.

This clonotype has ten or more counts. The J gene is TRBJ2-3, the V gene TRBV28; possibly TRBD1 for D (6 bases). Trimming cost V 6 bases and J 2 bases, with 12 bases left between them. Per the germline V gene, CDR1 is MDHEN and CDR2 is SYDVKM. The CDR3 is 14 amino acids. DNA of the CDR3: TGTGCCAGCAGCGGGACAAGCTACACAGATACGCAGTATTTT. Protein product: CASSGTSYTDTQYF.

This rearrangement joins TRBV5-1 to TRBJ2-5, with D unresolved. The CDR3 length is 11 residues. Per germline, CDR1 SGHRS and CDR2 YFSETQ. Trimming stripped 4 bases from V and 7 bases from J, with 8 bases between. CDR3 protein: CASSDVGTQYF. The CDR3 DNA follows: TGCGCCAGCAGCGACGTGGGGACCCAGTACTTC.

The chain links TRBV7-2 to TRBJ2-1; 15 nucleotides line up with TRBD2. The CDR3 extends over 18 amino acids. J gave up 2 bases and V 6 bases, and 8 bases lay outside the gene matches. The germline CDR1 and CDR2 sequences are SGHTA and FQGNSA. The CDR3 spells CASRQRTSGRAPYNEQFF. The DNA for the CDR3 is TGTGCCAGCAGACAAAGGACTAGCGGGAGGGCCCCCTACAATGAGCAGTTCTTC.

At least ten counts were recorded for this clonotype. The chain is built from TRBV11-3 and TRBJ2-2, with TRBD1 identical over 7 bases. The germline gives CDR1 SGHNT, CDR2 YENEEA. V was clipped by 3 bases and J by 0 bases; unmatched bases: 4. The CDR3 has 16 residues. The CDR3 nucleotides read TGTGCCAGCAGCTTGGGGCAGGGGGCGAACACCGGGGAGCTGTTTTTT. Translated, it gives CASSLGQGANTGELFF.

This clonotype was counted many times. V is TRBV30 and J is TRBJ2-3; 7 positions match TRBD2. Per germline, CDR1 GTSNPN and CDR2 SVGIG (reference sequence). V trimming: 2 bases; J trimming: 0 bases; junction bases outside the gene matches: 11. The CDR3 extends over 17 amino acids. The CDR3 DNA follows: TGTGCCTGGAGTAAATGGGCTAGCGGATCTAGCACAGATACGCAGTATTTT. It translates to CAWSKWASGSSTDTQYF.

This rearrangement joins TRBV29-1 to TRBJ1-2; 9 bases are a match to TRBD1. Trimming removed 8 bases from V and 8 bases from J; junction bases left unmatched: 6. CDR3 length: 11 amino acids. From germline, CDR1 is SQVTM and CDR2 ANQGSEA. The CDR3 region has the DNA TGCAGCTTCGGGACAGGGCGAGGCTACACCTTC. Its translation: CSFGTGRGYTF. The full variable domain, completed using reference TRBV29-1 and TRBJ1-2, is SAVISQKPSRDICQRGTSLTIQCQVDSQVTMMFWYRQQPGQSLTLIATANQGSEATYESGFVIDKFPISRPNLTFSTLTVSNMSPEDSSIYLCSFGTGRGYTFGSGTRLTVV.

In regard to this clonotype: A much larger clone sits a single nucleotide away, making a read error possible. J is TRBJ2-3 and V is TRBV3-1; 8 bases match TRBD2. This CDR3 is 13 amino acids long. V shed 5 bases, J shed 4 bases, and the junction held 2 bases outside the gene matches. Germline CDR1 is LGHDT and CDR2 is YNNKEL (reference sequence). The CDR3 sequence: CASSSAGADTQYF. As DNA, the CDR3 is TGTGCCAGCAGCTCAGCGGGGGCAGATACGCAGTATTTT.

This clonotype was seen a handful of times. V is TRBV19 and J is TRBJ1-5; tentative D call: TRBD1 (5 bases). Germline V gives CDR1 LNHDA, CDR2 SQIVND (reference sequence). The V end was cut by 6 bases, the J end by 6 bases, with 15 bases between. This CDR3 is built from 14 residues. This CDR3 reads CASRPQDEGQPQHF. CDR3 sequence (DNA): TGTGCCAGTAGGCCACAGGATGAGGGTCAGCCCCAGCATTTT.

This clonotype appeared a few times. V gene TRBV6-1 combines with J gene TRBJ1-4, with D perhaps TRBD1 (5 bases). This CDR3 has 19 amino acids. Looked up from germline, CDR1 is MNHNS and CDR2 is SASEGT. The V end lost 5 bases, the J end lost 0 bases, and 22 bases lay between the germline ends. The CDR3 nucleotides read TGTGCCAGCAGTCGGGCCGGGACCCAAGGGTTAGCAACTAATGAAAAACTGTTTTTT. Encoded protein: CASSRAGTQGLATNEKLFF.

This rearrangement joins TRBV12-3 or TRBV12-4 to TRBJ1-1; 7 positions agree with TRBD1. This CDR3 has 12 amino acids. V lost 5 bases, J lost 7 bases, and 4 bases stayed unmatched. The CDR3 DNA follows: TGTGCCAGCAGTCCCACAGGGGATGAAGCTTTCTTT. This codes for CASSPTGDEAFF.

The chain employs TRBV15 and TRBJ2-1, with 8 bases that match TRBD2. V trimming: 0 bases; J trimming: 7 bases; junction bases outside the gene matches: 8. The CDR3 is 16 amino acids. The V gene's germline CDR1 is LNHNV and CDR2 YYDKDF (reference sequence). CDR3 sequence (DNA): TGTGCCACCAGCAGAGATCTCGCGGGAGGAGAAAATGAGCAGTTCTTC. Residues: CATSRDLAGGENEQFF.

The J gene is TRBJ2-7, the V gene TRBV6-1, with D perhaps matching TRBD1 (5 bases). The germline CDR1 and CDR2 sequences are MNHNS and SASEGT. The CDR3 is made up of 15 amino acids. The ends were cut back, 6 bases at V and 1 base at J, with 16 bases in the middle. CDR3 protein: CASSSDSETSYEQYF. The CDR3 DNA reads TGTGCCAGCAGCTCAGACAGCGAGACATCCTACGAGCAGTACTTC.

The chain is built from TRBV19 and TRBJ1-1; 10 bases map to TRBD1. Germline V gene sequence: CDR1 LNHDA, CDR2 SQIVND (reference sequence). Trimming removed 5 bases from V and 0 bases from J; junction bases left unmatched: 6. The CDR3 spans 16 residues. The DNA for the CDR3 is TGTGCCAGTAGTCTTTCGACAGGGGGCATGAACACTGAAGCTTTCTTT. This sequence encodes CASSLSTGGMNTEAFF.